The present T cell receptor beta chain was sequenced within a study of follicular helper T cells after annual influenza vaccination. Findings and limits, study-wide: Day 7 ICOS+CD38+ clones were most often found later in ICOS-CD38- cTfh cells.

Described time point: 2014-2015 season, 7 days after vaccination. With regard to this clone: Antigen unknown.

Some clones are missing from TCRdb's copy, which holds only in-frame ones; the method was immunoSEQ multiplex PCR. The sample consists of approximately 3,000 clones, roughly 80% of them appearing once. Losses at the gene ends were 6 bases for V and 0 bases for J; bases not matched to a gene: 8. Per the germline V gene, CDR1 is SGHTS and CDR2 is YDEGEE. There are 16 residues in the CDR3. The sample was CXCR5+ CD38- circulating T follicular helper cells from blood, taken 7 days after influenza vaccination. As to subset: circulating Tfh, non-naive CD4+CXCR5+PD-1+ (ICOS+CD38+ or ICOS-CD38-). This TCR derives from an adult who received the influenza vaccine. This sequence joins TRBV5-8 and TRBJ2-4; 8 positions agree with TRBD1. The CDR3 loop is CASTEDRGLAKNIQYF. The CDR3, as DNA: TGTGCCAGCACCGAAGACAGGGGCCTAGCCAAAAACATTCAGTACTTC.